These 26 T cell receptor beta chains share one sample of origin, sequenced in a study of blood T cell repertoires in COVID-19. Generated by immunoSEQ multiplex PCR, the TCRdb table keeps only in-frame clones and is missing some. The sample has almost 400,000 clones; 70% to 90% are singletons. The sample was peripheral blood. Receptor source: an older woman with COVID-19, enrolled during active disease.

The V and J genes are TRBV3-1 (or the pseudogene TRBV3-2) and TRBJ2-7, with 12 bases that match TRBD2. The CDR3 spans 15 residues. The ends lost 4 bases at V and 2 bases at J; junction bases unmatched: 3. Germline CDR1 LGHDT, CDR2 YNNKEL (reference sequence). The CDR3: CASSLRTSGAYEQYF. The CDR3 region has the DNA TGTGCCAGCAGCCTCCGGACTAGCGGGGCCTACGAGCAGTACTTC.

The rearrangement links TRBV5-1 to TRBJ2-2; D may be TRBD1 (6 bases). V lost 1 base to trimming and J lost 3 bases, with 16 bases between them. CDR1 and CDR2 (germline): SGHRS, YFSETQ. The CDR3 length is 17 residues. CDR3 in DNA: TGCGCCAGCAGCTTGAGCGTTGGGGGCTCAGACACCGGGGAGCTGTTTTTT. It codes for CASSLSVGGSDTGELFF.

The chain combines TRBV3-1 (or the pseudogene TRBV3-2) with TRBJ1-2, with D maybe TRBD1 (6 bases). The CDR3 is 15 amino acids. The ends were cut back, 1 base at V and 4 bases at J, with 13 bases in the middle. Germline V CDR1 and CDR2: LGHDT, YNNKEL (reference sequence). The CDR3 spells CASSQGGGRGYGYTF. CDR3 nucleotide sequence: TGTGCCAGCAGCCAAGGGGGGGGCAGGGGCTATGGCTACACCTTC.

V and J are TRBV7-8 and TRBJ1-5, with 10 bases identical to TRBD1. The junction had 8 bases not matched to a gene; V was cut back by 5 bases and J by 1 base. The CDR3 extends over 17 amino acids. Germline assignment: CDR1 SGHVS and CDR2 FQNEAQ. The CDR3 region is CASSPQTGGTSNQPQHF. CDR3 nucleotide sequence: TGTGCCAGCAGCCCCCAGACAGGGGGCACGAGCAATCAGCCCCAGCATTTT.

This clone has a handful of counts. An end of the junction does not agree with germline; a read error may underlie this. This chain's CDR3 is CASREDDTNTGELFF. CDR3 bases: TGTGCCAGCCGTGAAGATGACACAAACACCGGGGAGCTGTTTTTT. The chain uses TRBV2 and TRBJ2-2; D is undetermined. Germline V lookup: CDR1 SNHLY, CDR2 FYNNEI. This CDR3 comprises 15 residues.

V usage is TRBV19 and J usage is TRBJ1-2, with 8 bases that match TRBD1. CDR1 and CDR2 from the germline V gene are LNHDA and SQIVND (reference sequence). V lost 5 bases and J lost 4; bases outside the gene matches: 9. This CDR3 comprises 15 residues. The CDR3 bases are TGTGCCAGTAGTGCGGCTGGACAGGGAGGCTATGGCTACACCTTC. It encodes CASSAAGQGGYGYTF.

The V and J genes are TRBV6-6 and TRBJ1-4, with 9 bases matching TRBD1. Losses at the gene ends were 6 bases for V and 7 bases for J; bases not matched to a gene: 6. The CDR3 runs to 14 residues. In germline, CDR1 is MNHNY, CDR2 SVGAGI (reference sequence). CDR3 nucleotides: TGTGCCAGCAGCCGACAGGGGGGTAGTGAAAAACTGTTTTTT. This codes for CASSRQGGSEKLFF.

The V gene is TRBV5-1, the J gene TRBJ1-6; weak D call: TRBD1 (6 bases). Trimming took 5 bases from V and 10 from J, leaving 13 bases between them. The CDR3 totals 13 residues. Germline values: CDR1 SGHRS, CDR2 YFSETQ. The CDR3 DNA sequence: TGCGCCAGCAGGGTCGCGGGGGGCTCACCCCTCCACTTT. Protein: CASRVAGGSPLHF.

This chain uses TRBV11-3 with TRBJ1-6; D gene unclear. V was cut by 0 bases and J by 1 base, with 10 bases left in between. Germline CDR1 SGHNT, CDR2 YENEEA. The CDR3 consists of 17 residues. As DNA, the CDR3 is TGTGCCAGCAGCTTAGATAGGTGGAGTTCCTATAATTCACCCCTCCACTTT. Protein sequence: CASSLDRWSSYNSPLHF.

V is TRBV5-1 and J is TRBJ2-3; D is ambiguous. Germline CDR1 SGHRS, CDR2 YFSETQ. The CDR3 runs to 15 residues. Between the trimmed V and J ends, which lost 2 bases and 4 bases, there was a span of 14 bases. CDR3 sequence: CASSFSPGGADTQYF. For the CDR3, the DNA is TGCGCCAGCAGCTTTTCCCCCGGCGGAGCAGATACGCAGTATTTT. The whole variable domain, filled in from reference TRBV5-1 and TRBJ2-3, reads KAGVTQTPRYLIKTRGQQVTLSCSPISGHRSVSWYQQTPGQGLQFLFEYFSETQRNKGNFPGRFSGRQFSNSRSEMNVSTLELGDSALYLCASSFSPGGADTQYFGPGTRLTVL.

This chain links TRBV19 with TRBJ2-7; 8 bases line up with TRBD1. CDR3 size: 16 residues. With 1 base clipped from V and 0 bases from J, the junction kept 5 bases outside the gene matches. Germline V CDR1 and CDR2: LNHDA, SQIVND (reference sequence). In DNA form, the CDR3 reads TGTGCCAGTAGTATAGTAGGGACAGGACCCTCCTACGAGCAGTACTTC. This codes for CASSIVGTGPSYEQYF.

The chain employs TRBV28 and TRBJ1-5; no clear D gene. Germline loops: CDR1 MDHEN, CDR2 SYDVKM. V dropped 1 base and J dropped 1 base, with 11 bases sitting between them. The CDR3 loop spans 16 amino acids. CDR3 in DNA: TGTGCCAGCAGTTTATTTCCGGGGAGAAGCAATCAGCCCCAGCATTTT. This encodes CASSLFPGRSNQPQHF.

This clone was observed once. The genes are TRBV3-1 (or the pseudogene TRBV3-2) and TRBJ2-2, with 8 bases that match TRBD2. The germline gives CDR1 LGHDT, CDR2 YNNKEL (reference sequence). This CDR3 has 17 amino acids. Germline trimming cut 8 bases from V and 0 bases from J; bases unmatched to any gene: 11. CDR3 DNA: TGTGCCAGCTTACAATACGGGCGGGGGGCGAACACCGGGGAGCTGTTTTTT. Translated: CASLQYGRGANTGELFF.

CDR3 DNA sequence: TGTGCCAGTAGGCTATCTGGGGCCAACGTCCTGACTTTC. Translation gives CASRLSGANVLTF. The chain carries TRBV19 and TRBJ2-6; D is undetermined. Trimming shortened V by 6 bases and J by 1 base, and 4 bases separated the two germline ends. Germline V gene lookup returns CDR1 LNHDA and CDR2 SQIVND (reference sequence). The CDR3 length is 13 residues.

CDR3 in amino acids: CASGTTGSSNQPQHF. The CDR3 DNA follows: TGTGCCAGCGGGACAACAGGGAGTAGCAATCAGCCCCAGCATTTT. The chain uses TRBV4-2 and TRBJ1-5; TRBD1 is a possible D gene (6 bases). In germline, CDR1 is LGHNA, CDR2 YNFKEQ. Trimming stripped 8 bases from V and 0 bases from J, with 14 bases between. This CDR3 spans 15 amino acids.

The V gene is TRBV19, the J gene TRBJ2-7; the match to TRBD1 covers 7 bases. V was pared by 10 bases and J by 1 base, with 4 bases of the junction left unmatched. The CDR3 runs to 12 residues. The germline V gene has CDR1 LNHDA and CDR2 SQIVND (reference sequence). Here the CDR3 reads CATRGWSYEQYF. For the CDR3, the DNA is TGTGCCACCAGGGGGTGGTCCTACGAGCAGTACTTC.

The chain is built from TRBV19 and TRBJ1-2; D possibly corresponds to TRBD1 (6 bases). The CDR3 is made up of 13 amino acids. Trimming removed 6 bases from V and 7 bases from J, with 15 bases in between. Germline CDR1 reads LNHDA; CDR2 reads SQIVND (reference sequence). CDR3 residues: CASSHRDPRGYTF. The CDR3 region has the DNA TGTGCCAGTAGCCACAGGGACCCTCGTGGCTACACCTTC.

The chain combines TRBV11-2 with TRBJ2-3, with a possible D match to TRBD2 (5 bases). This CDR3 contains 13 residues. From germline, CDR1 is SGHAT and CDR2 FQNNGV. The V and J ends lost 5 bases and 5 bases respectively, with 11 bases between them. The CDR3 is CASSTSGLDTQYF. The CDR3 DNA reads TGTGCCAGCAGCACCAGCGGTCTAGATACGCAGTATTTT.

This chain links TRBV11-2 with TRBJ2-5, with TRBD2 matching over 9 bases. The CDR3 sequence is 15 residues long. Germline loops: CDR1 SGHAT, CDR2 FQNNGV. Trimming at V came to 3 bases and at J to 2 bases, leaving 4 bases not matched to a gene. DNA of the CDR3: TGTGCCAGCAGCTTTTTAGCGGGGGCACAAGAGACCCAGTACTTC. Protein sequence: CASSFLAGAQETQYF.

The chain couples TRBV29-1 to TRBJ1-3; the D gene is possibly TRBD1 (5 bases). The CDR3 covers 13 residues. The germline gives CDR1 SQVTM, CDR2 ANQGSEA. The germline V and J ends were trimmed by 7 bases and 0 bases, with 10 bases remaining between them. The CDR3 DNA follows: TGCAGCGCCCGGGACTTCTCTGGAAACACCATATATTTT. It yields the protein CSARDFSGNTIYF.

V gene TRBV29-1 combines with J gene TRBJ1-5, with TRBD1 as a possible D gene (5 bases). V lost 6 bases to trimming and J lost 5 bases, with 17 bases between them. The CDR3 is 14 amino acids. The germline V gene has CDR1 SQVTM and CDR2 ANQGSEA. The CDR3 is CSVLQVDSDQPQHF. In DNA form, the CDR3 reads TGCAGCGTCTTACAGGTCGACAGCGATCAGCCCCAGCATTTT. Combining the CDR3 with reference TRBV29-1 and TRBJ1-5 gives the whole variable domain SAVISQKPSRDICQRGTSLTIQCQVDSQVTMMFWYRQQPGQSLTLIATANQGSEATYESGFVIDKFPISRPNLTFSTLTVSNMSPEDSSIYLCSVLQVDSDQPQHFGDGTRLSIL.

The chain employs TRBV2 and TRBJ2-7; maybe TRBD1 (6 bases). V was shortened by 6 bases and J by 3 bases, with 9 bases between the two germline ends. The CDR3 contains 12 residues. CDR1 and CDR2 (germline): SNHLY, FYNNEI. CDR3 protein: CASRADSYEQYF. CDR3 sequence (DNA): TGTGCCAGCAGGGCGGACAGCTACGAGCAGTACTTC.

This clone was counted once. The CDR3 DNA is TGTGCCAGCAGCGTAGCCCAGGTCCCCGGCACTGAAGCTTTCTTT. Encoded protein: CASSVAQVPGTEAFF. The V call is TRBV9, the J call TRBJ1-1; D unresolved. The CDR3 spans 15 residues. The V and J ends lost 0 bases and 4 bases respectively, with 13 bases between them. Per germline, CDR1 SGDLS and CDR2 YYNGEE.

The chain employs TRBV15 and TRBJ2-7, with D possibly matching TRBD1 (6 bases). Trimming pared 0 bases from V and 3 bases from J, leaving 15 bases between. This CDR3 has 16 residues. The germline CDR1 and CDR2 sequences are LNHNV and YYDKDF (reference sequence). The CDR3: CATSRDQGISYYEQYF. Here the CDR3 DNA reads TGTGCCACCAGCAGAGACCAGGGGATCTCATACTACGAGCAGTACTTC.

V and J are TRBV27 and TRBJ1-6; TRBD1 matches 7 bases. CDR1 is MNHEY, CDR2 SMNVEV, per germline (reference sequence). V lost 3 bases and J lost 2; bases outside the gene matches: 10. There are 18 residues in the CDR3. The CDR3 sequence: CASSFTRQGSAYNSPLHF. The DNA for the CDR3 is TGTGCCAGCAGTTTCACTCGACAGGGCAGCGCCTATAATTCACCCCTCCACTTT.

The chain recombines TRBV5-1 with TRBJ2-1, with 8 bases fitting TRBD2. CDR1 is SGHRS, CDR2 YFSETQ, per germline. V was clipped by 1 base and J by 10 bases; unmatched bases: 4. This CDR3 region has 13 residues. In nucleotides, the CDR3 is TGCGCCAGCAGCTTGACGGCGGGGGGAGAGCAGTTCTTC. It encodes CASSLTAGGEQFF.